This passage covers 20 T cell receptor beta chains from one sample sequenced in a study of PD-L1 blockade in urothelial cancer. Profiled with immunoSEQ multiplex PCR; TCRdb holds only in-frame clones, not every one. Of 38,000 or so clones in the sample, around four fifths are singletons; the top ten hold about 16%. Material: PBMCs, obtained around atezolizumab (anti-PD-L1) treatment. These receptors came from a man between 60 and 75 years old with urothelial cancer.

The chain recombines TRBV7-8 with TRBJ1-6; possibly TRBD1 for D (5 bases). The germline V gene encodes CDR1 SGHVS and CDR2 FQNEAQ. Trimming took off 4 bases at V and 8 bases at J, with 15 bases between the two ends. The CDR3 covers 15 residues. For the CDR3, the DNA is TGTGCCAGCAGCTCGCTGGGAGGGGAGCATTCACCCCTCCACTTT. Its protein is CASSSLGGEHSPLHF.

The gene calls are TRBV5-5 and TRBJ2-7, with D perhaps matching TRBD1 (5 bases). V was shortened by 4 bases and J by 3 bases, with 20 bases between the two germline ends. Germline CDR1 is SGHKS and CDR2 is YYEKEE (reference sequence). The CDR3 spans 16 residues. The CDR3 loop is CASSLHLSGPYYEQYF. CDR3 bases: TGTGCCAGCAGCCTCCATTTGTCAGGGCCCTACTACGAGCAGTACTTC.

V and J are TRBV5-1 and TRBJ2-3; D gene ambiguous. The CDR3 consists of 14 residues. Germline V gene data show CDR1 as SGHRS and CDR2 as YFSETQ. Trimming shortened V by 7 bases and J by 2 bases, and 14 bases separated the two germline ends. The CDR3 DNA follows: TGCGCCAGCTACCGGTCCGAGCCCACAGATACGCAGTATTTT. Protein sequence: CASYRSEPTDTQYF. Looking up the rest from reference TRBV5-1 and TRBJ2-3 gives the full variable domain: KAGVTQTPRYLIKTRGQQVTLSCSPISGHRSVSWYQQTPGQGLQFLFEYFSETQRNKGNFPGRFSGRQFSNSRSEMNVSTLELGDSALYLCASYRSEPTDTQYFGPGTRLTVL.

This clone is a singleton in its sample. V is TRBV5-6 and J is TRBJ1-2; weak D call: TRBD1 (6 bases). This CDR3 contains 14 residues. Trimming cost V 2 bases and J 7 bases, with 15 bases left between them. CDR1 is SGHDT, CDR2 YYEEEE, per germline. The CDR3 here is CASSLRGTHSGYTF. The CDR3 coding sequence is TGTGCCAGCAGCTTAAGGGGGACGCACTCTGGCTACACCTTC.

The chain couples TRBV11-2 to TRBJ1-2; 8 bases fit TRBD1. Trimming removed 1 base from V and 4 bases from J; junction bases left unmatched: 8. The germline V gene has CDR1 SGHAT and CDR2 FQNNGV. The CDR3 length is 16 residues. The CDR3 sequence is CASSLVGQGLPYGYTF. Here the CDR3 DNA reads TGTGCCAGCAGCTTAGTTGGACAGGGCTTACCCTATGGCTACACCTTC.

CDR3 nucleotides: TGTGCCAGCAGTGAAGGCGACAGGAACACTGAAGCTTTCTTT. Translation gives CASSEGDRNTEAFF. This chain uses TRBV6-1 with TRBJ1-1; weak D call: TRBD1 (5 bases). The germline gives CDR1 MNHNS, CDR2 SASEGT. Trimming removed 1 base from V and 1 base from J, with 7 bases in between. This CDR3 spans 14 amino acids.

V is TRBV28 and J is TRBJ2-7; the D gene is possibly TRBD1 (6 bases). The germline V gene encodes CDR1 MDHEN and CDR2 SYDVKM. The V and J ends lost 6 bases and 3 bases respectively, with 18 bases between them. CDR3 size: 15 residues. The CDR3 sequence is CASSQGIGDRYEQYF. The CDR3 DNA follows: TGTGCCAGCAGCCAGGGGATCGGGGATCGCTACGAGCAGTACTTC.

This clone showed up just once. The DNA of the CDR3 is TGTGCCAGCAGCGTGGACAGGGGGACAGATACGCAGTATTTT. This sequence encodes CASSVDRGTDTQYF. The chain has TRBV5-8 and TRBJ2-3; 10 bases line up with TRBD1. The CDR3 sequence is 14 residues long. CDR1 is SGHTS and CDR2 is YDEGEE in the germline V gene. Germline trimming cut 4 bases from V and 3 bases from J; bases unmatched to any gene: 2.

This clone appeared once. The chain links TRBV7-2 to TRBJ1-1; D uncertain. The CDR3 contains 13 residues. V was trimmed by 4 bases and J by 5 bases, leaving 11 bases between them. Looked up from germline, CDR1 is SGHTA and CDR2 is FQGNSA. The CDR3: CASSYGGRTEAFF. The CDR3, as DNA: TGTGCCAGCAGCTACGGAGGTAGGACTGAAGCTTTCTTT.

The genes are TRBV11-2 and TRBJ2-7; maybe TRBD2 (7 bases). V dropped 1 base and J dropped 4 bases, with 11 bases sitting between them. The CDR3 consists of 14 residues. CDR1 and CDR2 (germline): SGHAT, FQNNGV. Here the CDR3 DNA reads TGTGCCAGCAGCTTAGGAGGGGGGGGGTACGAGCAGTACTTC. Protein product: CASSLGGGGYEQYF.

This clone was observed once. V and J are TRBV10-2 and TRBJ2-1; TRBD2 aligns across 9 bases. The trim removed 3 bases at V and 5 bases at J, leaving 8 bases unmatched. The CDR3 loop spans 16 amino acids. Germline CDR1 reads WSHSY; CDR2 reads SAAADI. In DNA form, the CDR3 reads TGCGCCAGCAGTGACCGGGGGACTAGCCCAAACAATGAGCAGTTCTTC. The encoded protein is CASSDRGTSPNNEQFF.

V gene TRBV6-6 combines with J gene TRBJ1-4; TRBD1 agrees at 10 bases. In germline, CDR1 is MNHNY, CDR2 SVGAGI (reference sequence). The CDR3 contains 16 residues. V gave up 1 base and J gave up 7 bases; unmatched junction bases: 6. As DNA, the CDR3 is TGTGCCAGCAGTTACTGGGGGGACAGGGGTCCTGAAAAACTGTTTTTT. Its protein is CASSYWGDRGPEKLFF.

This clone was seen a handful of times. V is TRBV27 and J is TRBJ1-4; no clear D gene. V lost 2 bases and J 0 bases, leaving 4 bases between the germline ends. The CDR3 is 14 amino acids. CDR1 is MNHEY, CDR2 SMNVEV, per germline (reference sequence). CDR3 nucleotide sequence: TGTGCCAGCAGTTTACGCGCAACTAATGAAAAACTGTTTTTT. It specifies CASSLRATNEKLFF. The complete variable domain, with remaining parts taken from reference TRBV27 and TRBJ1-4, reads EAQVTQNPRYLITVTGKKLTVTCSQNMNHEYMSWYRQDPGLGLRQIYYSMNVEVTDKGDVPEGYKVSRKEKRNFPLILESPSPNQTSLYFCASSLRATNEKLFFGSGTQLSVL.

V gene TRBV10-3 combines with J gene TRBJ2-7; 8 bases are a match to TRBD1. The CDR3 sequence is 16 residues long. The germline V gene encodes CDR1 ENHRY and CDR2 SYGVKD. Unmatched junction bases numbered 12, after V lost 2 bases and J lost 6 bases. CDR3 protein: CAISEPLTGVALEQYF. CDR3 in DNA: TGTGCCATCAGTGAGCCGTTGACAGGGGTAGCGCTCGAGCAGTACTTC.

The V gene is TRBV29-1, the J gene TRBJ2-5, with D hard to call. V was shortened by 6 bases and J by 2 bases, with 19 bases between the two germline ends. CDR3 size: 15 residues. Germline-derived CDR1 and CDR2 are SQVTM and ANQGSEA. This CDR3 is CSVASGQVYQETQYF. CDR3 coding DNA: TGCAGCGTAGCCTCTGGGCAGGTCTATCAAGAGACCCAGTACTTC.

This clone was counted between two and nine times. The chain is built from TRBV29-1 and TRBJ2-3; possible D gene TRBD1, 6 bases. This CDR3 has 13 amino acids. Germline V CDR1 and CDR2: SQVTM, ANQGSEA. The ends were cut back, 7 bases at V and 0 bases at J, with 11 bases in the middle. The CDR3 reads CSERTASTDTQYF. CDR3 nucleotides: TGCAGCGAACGGACAGCTAGCACAGATACGCAGTATTTT.

There are a few counts of this clone. The V and J genes are TRBV2 and TRBJ2-1; the match to TRBD2 covers 9 bases. V was pared by 8 bases and J by 0 bases, with 5 bases of the junction left unmatched. The CDR3 is made up of 15 amino acids. Germline V lookup: CDR1 SNHLY, CDR2 FYNNEI. The CDR3 DNA reads TGTGCCAGCGCACTAGCGGGCCCCTCCTACAATGAGCAGTTCTTC. Its translation: CASALAGPSYNEQFF.

In this sample, this clone turned up a few times. The chain combines TRBV6-5 with TRBJ2-3, with 7 bases matching TRBD1. Germline CDR1 MNHEY, CDR2 SVGAGI. The CDR3 has 15 residues. V shed 6 bases and J 0 bases; nucleotides not matched to a gene: 6. CDR3 coding DNA: TGTGCCAGCAGAAGGACAGGTTCTAGCACAGATACGCAGTATTTT. This encodes CASRRTGSSTDTQYF.

The J gene is TRBJ2-1, the V gene TRBV21-1; whether TRBD2, the table's D call, matches the DNA was not checked. TRBV21-1 is marked as a pseudogene. The CDR3 length is 17 residues. Here the CDR3 DNA reads TGTGCCAGCAGCAATTGGGAAACCGGGACTAAGTACAATGAGCAGTTCTTC. Translation gives CASSNWETGTKYNEQFF.

V usage is TRBV28 and J usage is TRBJ1-2; a weak D match, TRBD1 (6 bases). This CDR3 region has 16 residues. Germline loops: CDR1 MDHEN, CDR2 SYDVKM. The V end lost 5 bases, the J end lost 3 bases, and 19 bases lay between the germline ends. The CDR3 nucleotides read TGTGCCAGCAGTATTATCCAACGACAGGAATACTATGGCTACACCTTC. Protein product: CASSIIQRQEYYGYTF.